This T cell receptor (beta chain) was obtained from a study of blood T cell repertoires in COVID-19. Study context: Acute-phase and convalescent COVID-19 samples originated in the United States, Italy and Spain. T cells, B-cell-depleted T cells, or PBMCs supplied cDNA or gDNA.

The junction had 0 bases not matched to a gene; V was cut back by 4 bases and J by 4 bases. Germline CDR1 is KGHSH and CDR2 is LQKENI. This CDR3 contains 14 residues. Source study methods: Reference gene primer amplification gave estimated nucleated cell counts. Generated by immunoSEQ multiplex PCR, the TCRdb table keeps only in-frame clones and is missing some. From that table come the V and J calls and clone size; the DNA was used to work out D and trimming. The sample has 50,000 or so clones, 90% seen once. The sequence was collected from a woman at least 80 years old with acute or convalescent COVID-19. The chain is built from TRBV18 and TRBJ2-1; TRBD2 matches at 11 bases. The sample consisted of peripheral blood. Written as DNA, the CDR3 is TGTGCCAGCTCACGGACTAGCGGGTACAATGAGCAGTTCTTC. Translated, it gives CASSRTSGYNEQFF.